Detailed here is one T cell receptor beta chain. Its antigen is not identified. The data were taken from a study of graft-versus-host responses after intestinal transplantation. Study information: Multivisceral, liver-intestinal, or isolated intestinal transplants were performed in recipients. Each recipient received anti-thymocyte globulin induction, then tacrolimus and steroids for approximately 3 years.

TCRdb's copy holds only in-frame clones and misses some; the assay was immunoSEQ multiplex PCR. This table holds fewer than 10,000 clones, 65% to 70% found once. Broader study findings: The recipient marrow held GvH clones, and some of them showed up first in ileum or blood. Graft-donor T cell macrochimerism in patients accompanied high graft-versus-host to host-versus-graft clonal ratios in allografts.

Intraepithelial and lamina propria lymphocytes were isolated from graft specimens. CDR1 MGHRA and CDR2 YSYEKL come from the germline V gene. V was trimmed by 0 bases and J by 4 bases, leaving 9 bases between them. The CDR3 spans 14 residues. The TCR comes from a human patient who received an intestinal transplant, so some T cells may come from the graft donor. The rearrangement joins TRBV4-1 to TRBJ2-5, with unresolved D. The specimen was ileum tissue, collected approximately 450 days after transplant. CDR3 sequence: CASSQEWAAETQYF. CDR3 DNA: TGCGCCAGCAGCCAAGAATGGGCAGCAGAGACCCAGTACTTC.